This TCR beta chain was found in a study of metastatic and nonmetastatic thyroid tumors. With MiXCR, TCRdb reprocessed the PCR reads. The data hold about 60,000 clones, with roughly 17% observed a single time. Per the germline V gene, CDR1 is SGDLS and CDR2 is YYNGEE. This CDR3 is built from 14 residues. Deletions cut 3 bases from V and 9 bases from J, with 16 bases between. Each patient went into thyroid surgery without having received any treatment. This clone appeared many times. The V and J genes are TRBV9 and TRBJ2-1; D is perhaps TRBD1 or TRBD2 (5 bases each). Sequenced: blood. This receptor was taken from a male donor with papillary thyroid cancer or a benign thyroid nodule (not recorded which). Some clones in this sample may be carry-over from other donors' samples. The CDR3 coding sequence is TGTGCCAGCAGCGCCGACCCCGGGACCAGTGAGCAGTTCTTC. Its protein product is CASSADPGTSEQFF.